This TCR beta chain was identified in a study of blood T cells in healthy people across ages. Total RNA extraction produced at least 5 micrograms (per sample) for the study. This CDR3 spans 17 amino acids. The V end lost 4 bases, the J end lost 9 bases, and 23 bases lay between the germline ends. Germline V lookup: CDR1 SGHRS, CDR2 YFSETQ. It was with a sample-barcoded 5' primer and a J-beta primer mix that a second PCR of about 6 to 12 cycles was run. MiXCR was run by TCRdb on the 5' RACE reads, yielding one entry per CDR3 protein. The sample holds about 640,000 distinct CDR3 sequences, 25% to 35% seen once.

This receptor was identified in a woman over 75 in good health. The chain links TRBV5-1 to TRBJ1-6; weak D call: TRBD1 (6 bases). The specimen was blood. The CDR3 DNA is TGCGCCAGCAGCCCGACTCCCGACAGGATACTGCGTTCACCCCTCCACTTT. It specifies CASSPTPDRILRSPLHF.